This TCR beta chain derives from a study of blood T cell repertoires in COVID-19. On the study more broadly: Acute and convalescent COVID-19 specimens originated in the United States, Italy and Spain.

Germline CDR1 and CDR2: SGHRS and YFSETQ. V was pared by 4 bases and J by 1 base, with 5 bases of the junction left unmatched. CDR3 size: 14 residues. Generated by immunoSEQ multiplex PCR, the TCRdb table keeps only in-frame clones and is missing some. The repertoire consists of 110,000 to 150,000 clones, with 84% occurring once and the leading ten covering about 5.5%. Sequencing input: PBMCs or T cells enriched from blood (not recorded which). This rearrangement joins TRBV5-1 to TRBJ2-7, with 7 bases that match TRBD1. This receptor was obtained from a man aged 40-55 years with acute COVID-19. The CDR3 reads CASSLDRQSYEQYF. The CDR3 DNA reads TGCGCCAGCAGCCTGGACAGGCAATCCTACGAGCAGTACTTC.